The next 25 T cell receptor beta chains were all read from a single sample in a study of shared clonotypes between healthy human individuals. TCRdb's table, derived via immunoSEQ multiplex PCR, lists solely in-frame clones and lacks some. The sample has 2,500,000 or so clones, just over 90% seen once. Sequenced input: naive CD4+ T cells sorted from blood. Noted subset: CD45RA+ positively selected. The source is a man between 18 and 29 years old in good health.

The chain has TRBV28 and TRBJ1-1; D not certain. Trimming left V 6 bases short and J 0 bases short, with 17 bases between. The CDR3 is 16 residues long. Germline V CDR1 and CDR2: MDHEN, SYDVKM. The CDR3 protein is CASRPGRSGLNTEAFF. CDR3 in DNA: TGTGCCAGCAGGCCAGGTCGGTCAGGATTGAACACTGAAGCTTTCTTT.

CDR3 DNA sequence: TGTGCCAGCAGCTGGGGACAGGGGTTGTCTGAAGCTTTCTTT. It codes for CASSWGQGLSEAFF. The V call is TRBV5-6, the J call TRBJ1-1; 10 nucleotides line up with TRBD1. V was clipped by 3 bases and J by 6 bases; unmatched bases: 5. From germline, CDR1 is SGHDT and CDR2 YYEEEE. The CDR3 is made up of 14 amino acids.

CDR3 nucleotides: TGTGCCACTACGGGTCCCTGGACTAGCGGTACCTACGAGCAGTACTTC. This sequence encodes CATTGPWTSGTYEQYF. The V gene is TRBV19, the J gene TRBJ2-7; 10 bases fit TRBD2. Germline V lookup: CDR1 LNHDA, CDR2 SQIVND (reference sequence). The CDR3 is made up of 16 amino acids. After removal of 10 bases from V and 2 bases from J, the junction contained 14 bases not matched to a gene.

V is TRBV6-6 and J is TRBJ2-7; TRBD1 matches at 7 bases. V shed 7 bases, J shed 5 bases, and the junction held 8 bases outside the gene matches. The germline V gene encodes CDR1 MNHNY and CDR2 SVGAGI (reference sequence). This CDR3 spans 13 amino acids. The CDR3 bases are TGTGCCAGCAATCGACAGGGCGCCAACGAGCAGTACTTC. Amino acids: CASNRQGANEQYF.

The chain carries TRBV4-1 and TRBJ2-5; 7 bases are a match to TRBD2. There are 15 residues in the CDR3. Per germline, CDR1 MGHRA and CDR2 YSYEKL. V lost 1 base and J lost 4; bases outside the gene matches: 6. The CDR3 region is CASSQGGGSGETQYF. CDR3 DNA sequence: TGCGCCAGCAGCCAAGGGGGAGGGTCAGGAGAGACCCAGTACTTC.

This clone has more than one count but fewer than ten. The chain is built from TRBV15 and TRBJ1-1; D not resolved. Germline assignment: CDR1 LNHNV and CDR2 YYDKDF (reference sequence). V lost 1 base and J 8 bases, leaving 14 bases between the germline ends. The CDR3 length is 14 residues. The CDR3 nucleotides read TGTGCCACCAGCAGAGGATGGCTGGATTGGGAAGCTTTCTTT. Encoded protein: CATSRGWLDWEAFF.

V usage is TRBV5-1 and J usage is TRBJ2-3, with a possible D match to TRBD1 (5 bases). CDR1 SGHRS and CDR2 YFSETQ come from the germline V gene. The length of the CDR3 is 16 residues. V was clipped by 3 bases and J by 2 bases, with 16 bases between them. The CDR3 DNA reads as TGCGCCAGCAGCTCCTTTGGGGCAGAACACACAGATACGCAGTATTTT. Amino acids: CASSSFGAEHTDTQYF.

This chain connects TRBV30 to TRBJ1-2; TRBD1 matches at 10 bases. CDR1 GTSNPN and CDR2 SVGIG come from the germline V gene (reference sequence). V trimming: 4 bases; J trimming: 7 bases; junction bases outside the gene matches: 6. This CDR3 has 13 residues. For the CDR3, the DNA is TGTGCCTGGACCGGGACAGGGGTTTCTGGCTACACCTTC. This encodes CAWTGTGVSGYTF.

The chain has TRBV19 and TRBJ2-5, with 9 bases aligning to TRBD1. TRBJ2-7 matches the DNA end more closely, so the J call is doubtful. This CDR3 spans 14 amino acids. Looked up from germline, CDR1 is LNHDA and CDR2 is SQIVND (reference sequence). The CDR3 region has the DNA TGTGCCAGTAGTATCGGGACAGGGCCCTACGAGCAGTACTTC. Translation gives CASSIGTGPYEQYF.

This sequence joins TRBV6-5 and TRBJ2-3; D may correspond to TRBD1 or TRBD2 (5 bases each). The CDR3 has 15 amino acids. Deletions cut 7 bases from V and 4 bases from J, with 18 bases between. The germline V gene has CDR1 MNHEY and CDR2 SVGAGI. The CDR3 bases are TGTGCCAGCACCGAGAGGGGTCTAAACCCAGATACGCAGTATTTT. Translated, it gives CASTERGLNPDTQYF.

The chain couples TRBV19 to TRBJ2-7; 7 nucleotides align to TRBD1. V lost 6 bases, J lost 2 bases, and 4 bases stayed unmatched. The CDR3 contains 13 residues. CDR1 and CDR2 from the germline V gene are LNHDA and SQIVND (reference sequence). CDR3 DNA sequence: TGTGCCAGTAGAAGACAGGGCACCTACGAGCAGTACTTC. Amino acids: CASRRQGTYEQYF.

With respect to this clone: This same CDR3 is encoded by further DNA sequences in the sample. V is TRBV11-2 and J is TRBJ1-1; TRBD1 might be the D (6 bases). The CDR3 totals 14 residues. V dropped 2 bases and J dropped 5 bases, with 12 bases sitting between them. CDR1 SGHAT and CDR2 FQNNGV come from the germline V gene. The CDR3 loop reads CASSLRGGGTEAFF. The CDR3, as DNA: TGTGCCAGCAGCTTAAGGGGGGGTGGGACTGAAGCTTTCTTT.

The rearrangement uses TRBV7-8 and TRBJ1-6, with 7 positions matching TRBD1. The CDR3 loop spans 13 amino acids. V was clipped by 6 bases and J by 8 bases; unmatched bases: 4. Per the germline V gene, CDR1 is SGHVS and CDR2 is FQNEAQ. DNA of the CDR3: TGTGCCAGCAGGAATACAGGGGATTCACCCCTCCACTTT. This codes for CASRNTGDSPLHF.

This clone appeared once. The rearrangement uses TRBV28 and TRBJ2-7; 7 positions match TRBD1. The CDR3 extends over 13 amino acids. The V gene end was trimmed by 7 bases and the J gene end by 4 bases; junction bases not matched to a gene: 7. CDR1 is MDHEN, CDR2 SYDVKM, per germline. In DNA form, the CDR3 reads TGTGCCAGCACAGACAGGGTTTGGTACGAGCAGTACTTC. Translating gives CASTDRVWYEQYF.

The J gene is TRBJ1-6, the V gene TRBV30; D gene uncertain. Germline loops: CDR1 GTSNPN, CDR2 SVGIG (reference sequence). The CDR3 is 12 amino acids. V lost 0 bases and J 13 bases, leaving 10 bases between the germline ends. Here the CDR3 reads CAWSVPVRPLHF. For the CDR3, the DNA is TGTGCCTGGAGTGTACCGGTTCGCCCCCTCCACTTT.

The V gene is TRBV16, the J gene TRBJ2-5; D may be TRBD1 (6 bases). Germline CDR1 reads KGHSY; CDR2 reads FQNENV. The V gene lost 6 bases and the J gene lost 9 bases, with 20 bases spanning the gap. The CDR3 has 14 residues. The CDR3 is CASSPTSTSGAQYF. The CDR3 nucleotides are TGTGCCAGCAGTCCCACTTCGACGTCAGGGGCCCAGTACTTC.

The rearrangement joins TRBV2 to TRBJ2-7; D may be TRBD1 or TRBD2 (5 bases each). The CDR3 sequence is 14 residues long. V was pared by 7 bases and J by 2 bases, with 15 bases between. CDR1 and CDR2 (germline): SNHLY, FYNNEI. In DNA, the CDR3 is TGTGCCAGCATTGGGGGAGACGGGGCCTACGAGCAGTACTTC. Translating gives CASIGGDGAYEQYF.

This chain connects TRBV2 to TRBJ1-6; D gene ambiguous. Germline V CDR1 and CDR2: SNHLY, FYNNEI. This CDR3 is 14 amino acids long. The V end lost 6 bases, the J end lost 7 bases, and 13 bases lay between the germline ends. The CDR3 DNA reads TGTGCCAGCAGGGCCCATGGACCAAATTCACCCCTCCACTTT. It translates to CASRAHGPNSPLHF.

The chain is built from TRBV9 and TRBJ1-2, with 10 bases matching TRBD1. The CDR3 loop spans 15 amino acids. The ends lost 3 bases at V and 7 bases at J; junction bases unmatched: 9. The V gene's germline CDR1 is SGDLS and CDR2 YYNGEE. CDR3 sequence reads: CASSAQGQGNGGYTF. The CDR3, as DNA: TGTGCCAGCAGCGCCCAGGGACAGGGGAATGGTGGCTACACCTTC.

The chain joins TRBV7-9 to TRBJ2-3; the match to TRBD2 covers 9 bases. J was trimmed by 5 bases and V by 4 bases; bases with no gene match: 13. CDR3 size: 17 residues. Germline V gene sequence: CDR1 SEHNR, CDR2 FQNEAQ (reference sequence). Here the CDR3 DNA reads TGTGCCAGCAGCTACCTGTCCCGTGGCGGGAGGGTAGATACGCAGTATTTT. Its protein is CASSYLSRGGRVDTQYF.

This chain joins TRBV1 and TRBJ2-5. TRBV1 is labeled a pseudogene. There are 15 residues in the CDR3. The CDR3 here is CTSSQIRRKGETQYF. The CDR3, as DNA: TGCACCAGCAGCCAAATACGGCGGAAGGGAGAGACCCAGTACTTC.

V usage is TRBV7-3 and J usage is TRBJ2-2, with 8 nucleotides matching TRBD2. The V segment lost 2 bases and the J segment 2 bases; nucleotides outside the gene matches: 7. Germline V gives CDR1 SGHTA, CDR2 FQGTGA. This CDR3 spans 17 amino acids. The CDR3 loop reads CASSLFSGGLNTGELFF. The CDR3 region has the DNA TGTGCCAGCAGCTTATTCAGCGGGGGCCTTAACACCGGGGAGCTGTTTTTT.

Here the CDR3 reads CASSATGGVGNTEAFF. In DNA, the CDR3 is TGTGCCAGCAGTGCGACAGGGGGTGTCGGGAACACTGAAGCTTTCTTT. The rearrangement uses TRBV6-1 and TRBJ1-1; 9 bases agree with TRBD1. CDR1 is MNHNS and CDR2 is SASEGT in the germline V gene. V was clipped by 4 bases and J by 1 base; unmatched bases: 7. The CDR3 length is 16 residues.

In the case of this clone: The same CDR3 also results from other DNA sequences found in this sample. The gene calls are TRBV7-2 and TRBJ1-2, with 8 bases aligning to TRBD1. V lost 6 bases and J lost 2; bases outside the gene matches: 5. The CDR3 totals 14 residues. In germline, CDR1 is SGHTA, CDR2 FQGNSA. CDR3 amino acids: CASSPGQGNYGYTF. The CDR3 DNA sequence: TGTGCCAGCAGTCCCGGACAGGGAAACTATGGCTACACCTTC.

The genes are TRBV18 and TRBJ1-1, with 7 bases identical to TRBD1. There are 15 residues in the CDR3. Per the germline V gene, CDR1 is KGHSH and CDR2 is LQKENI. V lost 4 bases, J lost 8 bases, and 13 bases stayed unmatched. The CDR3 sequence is CASSLSEGAIIEAFF. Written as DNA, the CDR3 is TGTGCCAGCTCACTCAGCGAGGGGGCGATCATCGAAGCTTTCTTT.